This passage covers 15 T cell receptor beta chains from one sample sequenced in a study of blood T cell repertoires in COVID-19. Repertoires were generated with immunoSEQ multiplex PCR, while TCRdb's copy carries only in-frame clones and drops some. The sample gives about 120,000 clones, about four fifths of which show up once; under 5% is in the top ten. Sequencing input: PBMCs or T cells enriched from blood (not recorded which). The receptors originated from a woman in her twenties or thirties who had recovered from COVID-19.

V gene TRBV4-2 combines with J gene TRBJ2-1, with D unclear. The CDR3 totals 14 residues. The germline V gene has CDR1 LGHNA and CDR2 YNFKEQ. V lost 4 bases and J lost 2, with 9 bases in between. In nucleotides, the CDR3 is TGTGCCAGCAGCCTGGAGCGCACCTACAATGAGCAGTTCTTC. It translates to CASSLERTYNEQFF.

The sample holds one count of this clone. The rearrangement joins TRBV5-1 to TRBJ2-5; TRBD1 matches at 12 bases. The CDR3 is made up of 15 amino acids. Germline V CDR1 and CDR2: SGHRS, YFSETQ. Trimming cost V 4 bases and J 7 bases; bases outside gene matches: 8. The CDR3 loop is CASSHTAGQGATQYF. DNA for the CDR3: TGCGCCAGCAGCCACACCGCGGGACAGGGGGCGACCCAGTACTTC.

V and J are TRBV7-9 and TRBJ2-1; D might be TRBD2 (7 bases). The CDR3 is 15 amino acids. With 5 bases removed from V and 12 bases from J, the gap between germline ends came to 23 bases. Per germline, CDR1 SEHNR and CDR2 FQNEAQ (reference sequence). CDR3 in DNA: TGTGCCAGCAGCCCTCTATGGGGGGGCCAAGGAAGGCAGTTCTTC. It translates to CASSPLWGGQGRQFF.

This chain links TRBV19 with TRBJ2-7; 8 nucleotides agree with TRBD2. The V segment lost 8 bases and the J segment 0 bases; nucleotides outside the gene matches: 6. Germline-derived CDR1 and CDR2 are LNHDA and SQIVND (reference sequence). The CDR3 consists of 14 residues. The CDR3 bases are TGTGCCAGTGCTTATAGCGGGGCCTCCTACGAGCAGTACTTC. Encoded protein: CASAYSGASYEQYF.

The CDR3 nucleotides read TGTGCCAGCAGCCGCAGGGACACTGAAGCTTTCTTT. Protein sequence: CASSRRDTEAFF. J is TRBJ1-1 and V is TRBV7-9; TRBD1 might be the D (5 bases). In germline, CDR1 is SEHNR, CDR2 FQNEAQ (reference sequence). Trimming took off 5 bases at V and 3 bases at J, with 7 bases between the two ends. The CDR3 length is 12 residues.

This chain connects TRBV3-1 (or the pseudogene TRBV3-2) to TRBJ2-7; tentative D call: TRBD2 (5 bases). Germline V gene data show CDR1 as LGHDT and CDR2 as YNNKEL (reference sequence). The CDR3 runs 11 residues. The chain's CDR3 is CAQAVPYEQYF. DNA for the CDR3: TGTGCTCAAGCGGTTCCCTACGAGCAGTACTTC.

The chain links TRBV19 to TRBJ2-3; TRBD2 matches at 7 bases. The CDR3 has 14 amino acids. Germline values: CDR1 LNHDA, CDR2 SQIVND (reference sequence). V lost 7 bases and J lost 2; bases outside the gene matches: 6. CDR3 region: CASTRERYTDTQYF. The CDR3 DNA reads as TGTGCCAGTACGCGGGAGCGATACACAGATACGCAGTATTTT.

V and J are TRBV5-1 and TRBJ2-2; D remains ambiguous. Trimming removed 0 bases from V and 4 bases from J, with 10 bases in between. Per germline, CDR1 SGHRS and CDR2 YFSETQ. This CDR3 is built from 15 residues. CDR3 loop: CASSLAGQRTGELFF. DNA of the CDR3: TGCGCCAGCAGCTTGGCCGGTCAGCGCACCGGGGAGCTGTTTTTT.

V and J are TRBV12-3 or TRBV12-4 and TRBJ1-6, with TRBD1 as a possible D gene (5 bases). With 5 bases removed from V and 9 bases from J, the gap between germline ends came to 11 bases. The length of the CDR3 is 13 residues. The CDR3 is CASSIQDLSPLHF. The CDR3 nucleotides are TGTGCCAGCAGTATACAGGATCTTTCACCCCTCCACTTT.

The chain links TRBV27 to TRBJ1-1; a weak D match, TRBD1 (5 bases). Trimming stripped 3 bases from V and 4 bases from J, with 15 bases between. CDR3 length equals 15 residues. The germline gives CDR1 MNHEY, CDR2 SMNVEV (reference sequence). Written as DNA, the CDR3 is TGTGCCAGCAGTTTCAGCGGGGGACGGAGCACTGAAGCTTTCTTT. Its translation is CASSFSGGRSTEAFF.

The chain links TRBV27 to TRBJ1-3; no clear D gene. The CDR3 extends over 15 amino acids. V lost 1 base to trimming and J lost 0 bases, with 7 bases between them. Germline CDR1 MNHEY, CDR2 SMNVEV (reference sequence). CDR3 bases: TGTGCCAGCAGTTTATTCCACAGCTCTGGAAACACCATATATTTT. Translating gives CASSLFHSSGNTIYF.

The chain has TRBV28 and TRBJ1-2, with TRBD1 matching 10 bases. The germline gives CDR1 MDHEN, CDR2 SYDVKM. CDR3 size: 15 residues. J gave up 8 bases and V 5 bases, and 11 bases lay outside the gene matches. The CDR3 protein is CASSSPGQGIGGYTF. In DNA, the CDR3 is TGTGCCAGCAGTAGTCCGGGACAGGGGATCGGAGGCTACACCTTC.

The chain links TRBV7-2 to TRBJ2-7; the D gene is possibly TRBD2 (5 bases). In germline, CDR1 is SGHTA, CDR2 FQGNSA. The CDR3 sequence is 13 residues long. V lost 3 bases and J 5 bases, leaving 11 bases between the germline ends. The CDR3 sequence is CASSFGRRNEQYF. CDR3 DNA: TGTGCCAGCAGCTTCGGCCGGAGGAACGAGCAGTACTTC.

This sequence joins TRBV7-6 and TRBJ2-7; 9 bases line up with TRBD2. V lost 5 bases to trimming and J lost 4 bases; unmatched junction nucleotides: 9. The CDR3 totals 15 residues. From germline, CDR1 is SGHVS and CDR2 FNYEAQ. CDR3 residues: CASSQQSGRFYEQYF. The CDR3 nucleotides read TGTGCCAGCAGCCAACAGAGCGGGAGGTTTTACGAGCAGTACTTC.

This rearrangement joins TRBV5-4 to TRBJ1-4; possibly TRBD1 for D (5 bases). Germline CDR1 is SGHNT and CDR2 is YYREEE (reference sequence). Trimming pared 3 bases from V and 2 bases from J, leaving 8 bases between. The CDR3 totals 14 residues. The CDR3 sequence is CASSSKGTNEKLFF. For the CDR3, the DNA is TGTGCCAGCAGCTCCAAGGGGACTAATGAAAAACTGTTTTTT.